These 7 T cell receptor beta chains came from one sample sequenced in a study of T cell changes during pregnancy in multiple sclerosis. Method: immunoSEQ multiplex PCR; TCRdb's copy keeps in-frame clones and lacks some. The sample shows approximately 80,000 clones, approximately 91% of them seen only once. Sequenced material: PBMCs, taken in the first trimester of pregnancy. These TCRs come from a female donor in good health, serving as a control in a pregnancy study. Some clones in this sample may be carry-over from other donors' samples.

The rearrangement joins TRBV7-9 to TRBJ2-7; D remains unclear. The germline V and J ends were trimmed by 1 base and 2 bases, with 6 bases remaining between them. The CDR3 runs to 13 residues. CDR1 SEHNR and CDR2 FQNEAQ come from the germline V gene (reference sequence). CDR3: CASSLESAYEQYF. As DNA, the CDR3 is TGTGCCAGCAGCTTAGAGTCGGCCTACGAGCAGTACTTC.

The chain carries TRBV19 and TRBJ1-5; 7 positions match TRBD1. CDR1 LNHDA and CDR2 SQIVND come from the germline V gene (reference sequence). V lost 5 bases and J lost 5; bases outside the gene matches: 9. This CDR3 region has 15 residues. The CDR3 DNA reads as TGTGCCAGTAGTCCGGAGGGACAGTCACATCAGCCCCAGCATTTT. It encodes CASSPEGQSHQPQHF.

The CDR3 DNA follows: TGTGCCAGCAGTCAGCGGGGGAGCTCCTACGAGCAGTACTTC. The encoded protein is CASSQRGSSYEQYF. The V and J genes are TRBV28 and TRBJ2-7; 8 bases line up with TRBD2. The CDR3 has 14 residues. The ends lost 5 bases at V and 0 bases at J; junction bases unmatched: 3. Germline values: CDR1 MDHEN, CDR2 SYDVKM.

This chain uses TRBV4-3 with TRBJ2-7, with 8 nucleotides matching TRBD1. Trimming took 4 bases from V and 0 from J; bases not matched to a gene: 8. Germline-derived CDR1 and CDR2 are LGHNA and YSLEER. This CDR3 region has 16 residues. CDR3 sequence reads: CASSRVYGTGSYEQYF. The CDR3 bases are TGCGCCAGCAGCCGAGTTTATGGGACAGGCTCCTACGAGCAGTACTTC.

This chain connects TRBV7-2 to TRBJ1-5, with D perhaps TRBD1 (6 bases). Between the trimmed V and J ends, which lost 5 bases and 2 bases, there was a span of 10 bases. The CDR3 has 14 residues. CDR1 and CDR2 from the germline V gene are SGHTA and FQGNSA. The CDR3 spells CASSTRQGNQPQHF. CDR3 coding DNA: TGTGCCAGCAGCACCCGACAGGGCAATCAGCCCCAGCATTTT.

J is TRBJ1-2 and V is TRBV7-9, with TRBD1 matching 7 bases. J was trimmed by 4 bases and V by 2 bases; bases with no gene match: 13. This CDR3 has 17 residues. Germline values: CDR1 SEHNR, CDR2 FQNEAQ (reference sequence). CDR3 DNA sequence: TGTGCCAGCAGCTTAAGAACAGGGGACAACTCTTCCTATGGCTACACCTTC. This gives the protein CASSLRTGDNSSYGYTF.

This clone is a singleton in its sample. The chain joins TRBV18 to TRBJ1-4; no firm D call. The length of the CDR3 is 15 residues. CDR1 KGHSH and CDR2 LQKENI come from the germline V gene. Trimming took off 2 bases at V and 3 bases at J, with 10 bases between the two ends. The CDR3 DNA reads as TGTGCCAGCTCACCAAACGGGAGTCCTAATGAAAAACTGTTTTTT. It is translated as CASSPNGSPNEKLFF.